This section outlines one TCR beta chain sequence together with its context. This clonotype was found many times. This receptor's antigen is unknown. Per-base quality was not reported, and no clone a single base away is much larger than it. The receptor library was made with multiplex PCR. Sequencing was performed on an Illumina HiSeq 4000. To build TCR beta libraries, CDR3 regions were amplified by Arm-PCR using iRepertoire HTBI primers. PCR products were gel purified before sequencing. Per the source publication's procedure: Gene usage analysis of CDR3 amino acid clonotypes relied on the roughly 60 TRBV and 14 TRBJ segments identified across samples. Filtered high-quality paired reads were merged into contigs using COPE and FqMerger. Contigs were aligned with BLAST to IMGT TRBV, TRBD and TRBJ reference genes, and CDR3 was defined per IMGT. Any clonotype with a frequency above 0.1% was counted as a highly expanded clone. Shannon entropy served as the measure of repertoire diversity, while the Gini coefficient captured V-J evenness. Clonotypes shared by more than one individual were considered public. The public reads were reanalyzed by TCRdb: fastp trimming at Q25, MiXCR alignment, in-frame beta chains only. Every CDR3 protein is listed once, alongside the most common genes and DNA of its rows. TCRdb assigned the V and J calls; the authors' analysis was not used. This sample lists under 300,000 distinct CDR3 sequences; approximately 20% were detected once. The leading ten clones occupy 12% to 15% of the sample.

These data are taken from a study of regulatory T cells in long-lasting Graves disease (dated by TCRdb to about 2021). For context, the study as a whole: Newly diagnosed Graves' disease patients had taken antithyroid drugs for less than 3 months. This study used TCR sequencing and RNA sequencing of peripheral blood to compare persistent Graves' disease patients against newly diagnosed Graves' disease patients. The study was conducted in China and was registered as a clinical trial. A total of 35 or so samples were covered by TCR sequencing, comprising some 13 persistent and around 20 newly diagnosed Graves' disease patients. Study-wide findings and limitations: The study examined only peripheral blood because the primary lesion, thyroid tissue, could not be accessed. Persistent patients shared more public clonotypes among themselves (2,741) than newly diagnosed patients did (approximately 970). Compared with newly diagnosed patients, patients with persistent Graves' disease had lower TCR Shannon entropy and fewer highly expanded clones, which suggests clonal expansion. Sequencing and analysis were limited to the TCR beta chain. Persistent disease showed preferential use of TRBV28, TRBJ1-2 and TRBJ2-5, whereas newly diagnosed disease favored TRBV20-1 and TRBJ2-1. The authors acknowledged the small sample size as a limitation that may reduce accuracy.

Interpreted using the paper, the time point label stands for: newly diagnosed GD, antithyroid drugs for less than 3 months. For both TCR sequencing and RNA sequencing, RNA was extracted from PBMCs using TRIzol. The diagnosis of Graves' disease was made according to American Thyroid Association guidelines. Recruitment of patients was carried out at an endocrinology department in Xi'an, China. Each patient gave roughly 10 milliliters of peripheral blood, collected in an EDTA anticoagulant tube. PBMCs were isolated by Ficoll Paque Plus density gradient separation without further T cell sorting. RNA quality was checked with an Agilent 2100 Bioanalyzer and agarose gel, and concentration with a NanoDrop 2000. Taken from the germline V gene (reference sequence), the CDR1 and CDR2 loops are MNHEY and SMNVEV. Cut back by 2 bases and 6 bases, the V and J ends lie 23 bases apart. Including the terminal cysteine and phenylalanine, the CDR3 comprises 18 residues. Just the 54-base CDR3 DNA is kept, in frame starting at base 1.

This sample also belongs to another study, concerning T cells in Graves' hyperthyroidism and ophthalmopathy. Looking at the second paper: Stable Graves' hyperthyroidism was defined as no progression to ophthalmopathy during 18 months of follow-up. Hyperthyroidism patients were newly diagnosed, had a disease duration of under 2 months, and were aged 18 to 65 years. Patients with uncontrolled infections, other autoimmune diseases, pregnancy or lactation were excluded. Clinical symptoms, serum thyroxine and TRAb, thyroid ultrasound, and orbital computed tomography formed the basis for the diagnoses. For the first round of RT-PCR on the TCR CDR3, the HTBI primer set was used together with the Qiagen OneStep RT-PCR kit. Blood samples also contained most of the expanded thyroid clonotypes (frequency above 0.001), which suggests that blood repertoires may reflect thyroid immune responses. A model built on a 13 V-J signature distinguished ophthalmopathy from stable hyperthyroidism, reaching about 89% sensitivity and under 84% specificity in cross-validation and 80%/75% in testing. In validation, progression to ophthalmopathy was predicted by the model with 70.59% sensitivity and around 76% specificity, a median of approximately 6.5 months before onset. A discovery cohort of approximately 97 patients, 43 with Graves' ophthalmopathy and 55 to 65 with stable Graves' hyperthyroidism, was used to find distinguishing TCR V-J signatures. Prospective prediction of ophthalmopathy was tested in an independent validation cohort of fewer than 20 hyperthyroidism patients and around 16 patients who later progressed to ophthalmopathy. The 95 to 100 discovery patients were randomly divided into training and test sets at a 7:3 ratio. Thyroid tissue and blood T-cell repertoires from six Graves' hyperthyroidism patients were also compared in the study. After blood sampling, hyperthyroidism patients were treated with methimazole at a starting dose of 30 mg daily, and ophthalmopathy patients were treated with high-dose intravenous methylprednisolone. Libraries were constructed in a second round of multiplex PCR, after which size selection and purification were carried out. Sequencing of the libraries was done on an Illumina HiSeq2000 using paired-end 100 bp reads. SOAPnuke was used to process the raw data, throwing out any read that contained adapters or uncalled bases, had a mean Phred below 15, or lacked an exact constant-primer or identifier match. High-quality paired reads were merged using COPE v1.2.5, and each unique nucleotide sequence was defined as a clonotype. MiTCR v1.1 was used to align clonotypes to the IMGT TRBV, TRBD and TRBJ reference segments. The analysis included only V-J combinations with a frequency above 0.0001, which together covered 99% to 99.2% of the repertoires. The TCS score was defined as the ratio of F50 (clonal expansion) to E x V (chaos), calculated using BLOSUM62-based TCRdist between CDR3 peptides within each V-J. Welch's t-statistics and random forest reduced approximately 520 V-J features to some 14, which were used in a naive Bayes classifier (R e1071). No statistical method was used to fix the sample size in advance, and group allocation was not hidden from the investigators. The paper reports TCR Vbeta CDR3 sequencing of over 120 peripheral blood samples: under 45 ophthalmopathy, fewer than 80 hyperthyroidism and approximately 17 progressor patients.

The source material was peripheral blood mononuclear cells (PBMCs), sampled at new diagnosis, from a patient treated with antithyroid drugs. The chain is made from TRBV27 and TRBJ1-5; a tentative D call is TRBD1 (6 bases match). The TCR originated in a woman in her twenties or thirties with Graves disease. Donor details come from another sample of the same person, matched by shared clones. The CDR3 region has the sequence CASSLRIRQAGDIQPQHF. In nucleotide form, the sequence is TGTGCCAGCAGTTTAAGAATTCGTCAGGCAGGGGATATTCAGCCCCAGCATTTT.